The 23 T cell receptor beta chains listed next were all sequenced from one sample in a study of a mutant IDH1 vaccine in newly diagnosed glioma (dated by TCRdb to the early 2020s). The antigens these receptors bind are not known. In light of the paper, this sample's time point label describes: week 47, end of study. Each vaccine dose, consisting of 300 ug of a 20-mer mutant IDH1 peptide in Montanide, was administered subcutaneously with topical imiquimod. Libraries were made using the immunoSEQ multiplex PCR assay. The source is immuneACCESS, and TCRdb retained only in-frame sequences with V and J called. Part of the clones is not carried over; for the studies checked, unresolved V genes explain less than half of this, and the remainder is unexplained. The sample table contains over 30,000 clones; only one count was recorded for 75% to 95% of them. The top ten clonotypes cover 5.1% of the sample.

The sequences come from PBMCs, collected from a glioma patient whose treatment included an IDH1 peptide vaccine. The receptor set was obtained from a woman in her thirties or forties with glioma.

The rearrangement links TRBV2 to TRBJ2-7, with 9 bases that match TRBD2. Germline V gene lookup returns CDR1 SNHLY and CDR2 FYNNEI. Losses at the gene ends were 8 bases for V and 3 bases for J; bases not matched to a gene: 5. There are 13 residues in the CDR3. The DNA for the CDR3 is TGTGCCAGCGGCGAGCGGGGGGACTACGAGCAGTACTTC. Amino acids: CASGERGDYEQYF.

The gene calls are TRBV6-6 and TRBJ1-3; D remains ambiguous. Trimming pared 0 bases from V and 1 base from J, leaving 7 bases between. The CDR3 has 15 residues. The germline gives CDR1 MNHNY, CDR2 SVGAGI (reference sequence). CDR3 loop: CASSYSGSSGNTIYF. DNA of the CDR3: TGTGCCAGCAGTTACTCCGGATCTTCTGGAAACACCATATATTTT.

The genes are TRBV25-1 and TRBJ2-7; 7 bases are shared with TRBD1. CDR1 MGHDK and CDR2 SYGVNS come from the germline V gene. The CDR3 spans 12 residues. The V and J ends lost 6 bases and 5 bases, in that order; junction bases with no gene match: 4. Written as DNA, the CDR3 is TGTGCCAGCAGCCCGACAGGGAACGAGCAGTACTTC. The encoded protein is CASSPTGNEQYF.

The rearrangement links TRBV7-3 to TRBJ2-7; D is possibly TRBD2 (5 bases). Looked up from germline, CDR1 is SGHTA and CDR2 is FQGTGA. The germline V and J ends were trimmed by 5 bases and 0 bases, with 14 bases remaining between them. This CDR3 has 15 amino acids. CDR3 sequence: CASSLSAGPSYEQYF. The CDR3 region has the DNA TGTGCCAGCAGCCTGTCTGCGGGCCCCTCCTACGAGCAGTACTTC.

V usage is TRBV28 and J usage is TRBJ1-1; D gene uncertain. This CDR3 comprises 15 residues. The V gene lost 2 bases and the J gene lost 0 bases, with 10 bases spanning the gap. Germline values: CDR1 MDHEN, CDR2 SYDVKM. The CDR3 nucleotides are TGTGCCAGCAGTTTAACGGCAGCCATGAACACTGAAGCTTTCTTT. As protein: CASSLTAAMNTEAFF.

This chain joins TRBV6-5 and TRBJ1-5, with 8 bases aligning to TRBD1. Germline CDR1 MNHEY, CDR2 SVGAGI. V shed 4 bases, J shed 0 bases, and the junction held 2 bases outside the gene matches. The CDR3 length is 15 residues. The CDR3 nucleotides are TGTGCCAGCAGTTCCAGGGGGCTTAGCAATCAGCCCCAGCATTTT. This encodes CASSSRGLSNQPQHF.

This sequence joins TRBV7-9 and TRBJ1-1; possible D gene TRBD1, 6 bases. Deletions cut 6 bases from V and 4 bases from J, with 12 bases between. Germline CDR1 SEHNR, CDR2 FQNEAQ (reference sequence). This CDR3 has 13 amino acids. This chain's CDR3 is CASSSGGLTEAFF. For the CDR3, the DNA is TGTGCCAGCAGTTCCGGGGGGCTCACTGAAGCTTTCTTT.

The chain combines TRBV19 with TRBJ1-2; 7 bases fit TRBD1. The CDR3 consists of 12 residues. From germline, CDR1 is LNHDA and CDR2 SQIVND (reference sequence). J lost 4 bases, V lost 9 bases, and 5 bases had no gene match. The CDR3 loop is CASYRGTYGYTF. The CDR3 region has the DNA TGTGCCAGCTACAGGGGCACCTATGGCTACACCTTC.

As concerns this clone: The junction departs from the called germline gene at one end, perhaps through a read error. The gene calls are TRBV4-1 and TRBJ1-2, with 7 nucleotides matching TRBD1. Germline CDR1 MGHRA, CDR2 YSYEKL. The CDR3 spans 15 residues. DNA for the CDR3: TGCGCCAGCAATTTCGGGACAGATCCGTTTCCCCCCCTTGGCTTC. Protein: CASNFGTDPFPPLGF.

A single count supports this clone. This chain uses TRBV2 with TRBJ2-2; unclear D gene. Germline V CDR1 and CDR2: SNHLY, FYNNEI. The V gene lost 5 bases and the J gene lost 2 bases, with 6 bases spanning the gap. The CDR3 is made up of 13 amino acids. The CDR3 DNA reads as TGTGCCAGCAGTATCAGCAACACCGGGGAGCTGTTTTTT. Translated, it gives CASSISNTGELFF.

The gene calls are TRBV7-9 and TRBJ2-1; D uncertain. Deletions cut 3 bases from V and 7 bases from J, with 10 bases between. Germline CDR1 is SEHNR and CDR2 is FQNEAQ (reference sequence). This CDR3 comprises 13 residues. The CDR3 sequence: CASSFSRSNEQFF. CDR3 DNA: TGTGCCAGCAGCTTTAGTCGGTCTAATGAGCAGTTCTTC.

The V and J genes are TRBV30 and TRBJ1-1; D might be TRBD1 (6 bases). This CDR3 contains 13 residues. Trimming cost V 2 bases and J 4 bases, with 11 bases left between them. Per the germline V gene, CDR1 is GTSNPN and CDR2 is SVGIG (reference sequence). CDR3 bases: TGTGCCTGGAGTCGGGGGCCGGGCACTGAAGCTTTCTTT. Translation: CAWSRGPGTEAFF.

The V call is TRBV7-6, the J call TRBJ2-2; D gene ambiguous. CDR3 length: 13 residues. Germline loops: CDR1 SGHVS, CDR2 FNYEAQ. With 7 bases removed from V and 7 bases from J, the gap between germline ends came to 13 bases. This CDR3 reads CASKWGTLGELFF. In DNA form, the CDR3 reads TGTGCCAGCAAATGGGGTACACTCGGGGAGCTGTTTTTT.

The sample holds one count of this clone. The CDR3 DNA sequence: TGCGCCAGCAGCCGAGAAGACAGGGGAATGTACGAGCAGTACTTC. The encoded protein is CASSREDRGMYEQYF. The chain employs TRBV4-1 and TRBJ2-7; TRBD1 aligns across 8 bases. This CDR3 region has 15 residues. V shed 4 bases and J 4 bases; nucleotides not matched to a gene: 9. CDR1 and CDR2 from the germline V gene are MGHRA and YSYEKL.

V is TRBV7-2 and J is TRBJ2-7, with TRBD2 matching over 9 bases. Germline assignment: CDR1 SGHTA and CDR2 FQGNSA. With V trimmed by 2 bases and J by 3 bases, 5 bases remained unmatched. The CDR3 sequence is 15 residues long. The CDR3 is CASSLSVSGSYEQYF. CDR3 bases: TGTGCCAGCAGCTTATCGGTTAGCGGGAGCTACGAGCAGTACTTC.

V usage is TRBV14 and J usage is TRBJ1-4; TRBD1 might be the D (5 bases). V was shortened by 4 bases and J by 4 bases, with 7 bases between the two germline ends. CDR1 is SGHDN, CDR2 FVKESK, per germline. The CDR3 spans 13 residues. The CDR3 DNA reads TGTGCCAGCAGCCGGGGGTTTAATGAAAAACTGTTTTTT. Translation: CASSRGFNEKLFF.

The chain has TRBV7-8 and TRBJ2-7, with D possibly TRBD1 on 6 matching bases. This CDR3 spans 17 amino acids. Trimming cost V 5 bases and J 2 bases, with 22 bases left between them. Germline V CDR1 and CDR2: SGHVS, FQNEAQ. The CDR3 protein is CASSLRSGARLTYEQYF. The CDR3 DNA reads TGTGCCAGCAGCCTGCGGTCAGGGGCTAGGTTAACCTACGAGCAGTACTTC.

CDR3 DNA: TGTGCCAGCAGCCAAACTCAGGCGGACGGGGGCCTTGGCTACACCTTC. Translated: CASSQTQADGGLGYTF. V gene TRBV14 combines with J gene TRBJ1-2, with D perhaps matching TRBD1 (6 bases). Trimming took off 2 bases at V and 7 bases at J, with 20 bases between the two ends. This CDR3 spans 16 amino acids. Germline-derived CDR1 and CDR2 are SGHDN and FVKESK.

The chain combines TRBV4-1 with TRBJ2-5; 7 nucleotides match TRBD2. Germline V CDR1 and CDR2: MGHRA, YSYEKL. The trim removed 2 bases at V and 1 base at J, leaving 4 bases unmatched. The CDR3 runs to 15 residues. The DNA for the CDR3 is TGCGCCAGCAGCCAAATACTAGCGACCCAAGAGACCCAGTACTTC. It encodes CASSQILATQETQYF.

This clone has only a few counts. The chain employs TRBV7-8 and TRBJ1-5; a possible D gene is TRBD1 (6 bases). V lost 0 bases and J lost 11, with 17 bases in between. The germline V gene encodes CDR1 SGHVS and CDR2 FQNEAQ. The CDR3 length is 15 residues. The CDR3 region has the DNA TGTGCCAGCAGCTTAGCGCAGGGGCCCTCCCTGGCCCAGCATTTT. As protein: CASSLAQGPSLAQHF.

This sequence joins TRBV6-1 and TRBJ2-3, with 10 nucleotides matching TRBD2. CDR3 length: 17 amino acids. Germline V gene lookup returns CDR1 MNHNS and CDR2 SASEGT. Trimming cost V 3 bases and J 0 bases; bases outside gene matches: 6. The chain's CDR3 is CASSDVASGGSTDTQYF. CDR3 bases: TGTGCCAGCAGTGACGTGGCTAGCGGGGGAAGCACAGATACGCAGTATTTT.

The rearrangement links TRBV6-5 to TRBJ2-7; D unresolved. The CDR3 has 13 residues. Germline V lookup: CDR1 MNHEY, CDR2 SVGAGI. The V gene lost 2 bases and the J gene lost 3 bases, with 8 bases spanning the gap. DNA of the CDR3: TGTGCCAGCAGTTACGACGGTGGCTACGAGCAGTACTTC. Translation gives CASSYDGGYEQYF.

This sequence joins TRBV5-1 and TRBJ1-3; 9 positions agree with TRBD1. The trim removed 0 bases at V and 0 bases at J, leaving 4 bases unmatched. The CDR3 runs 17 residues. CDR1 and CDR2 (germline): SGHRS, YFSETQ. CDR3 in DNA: TGCGCCAGCAGCTTGGTGCAGGGACAGGGCTCTGGAAACACCATATATTTT. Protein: CASSLVQGQGSGNTIYF.